One and the same sample provided the 8 T cell receptor beta chains below, sequenced in a study of T cells after yellow fever vaccination (dated by TCRdb to between 2018 and 2020). The meaning of the sample's treatment or condition label: live attenuated yellow fever vaccine strain. Library creation used 5' RACE. Sequenced on an Illumina HiSeq 2500. The public reads were reprocessed in TCRdb via fastp at Q25 and MiXCR, keeping in-frame beta chains. When rows share a CDR3 protein, they turn into one entry using the most common DNA and genes. For this sample there are 120,000 or so distinct CDR3 sequences; 7.2% appear just once. The ten largest make up approximately 2.7% of the sample. Sequencing used CD4+ T cells sorted from PBMCs, obtained roughly 45 days after the first yellow fever vaccination. The receptors stem from a man younger than 35 who received the YFV17D yellow fever vaccine.

This clonotype has ten or more counts. The chain recombines TRBV10-3 with TRBJ1-1; no firm D call. CDR3 length equals 18 residues. Trimming took 2 bases from V and 1 from J, leaving 20 bases between them. Per the germline V gene, CDR1 is ENHRY and CDR2 is SYGVKD. The CDR3 is CAISEPSGRAARNTEAFF. CDR3 sequence (DNA): TGTGCCATCAGTGAGCCTTCGGGGAGGGCGGCCCGGAACACTGAAGCTTTCTTT.

This clonotype was detected ten times or more. The rearrangement uses TRBV7-3 and TRBJ1-1; 7 bases map to TRBD1. Germline V gene data show CDR1 as SGHTA and CDR2 as FQGTGA. J was trimmed by 5 bases and V by 3 bases; bases with no gene match: 6. This CDR3 is 14 amino acids long. This CDR3 reads CASSFSGGDTEAFF. CDR3 DNA: TGTGCCAGCAGCTTTTCAGGGGGGGATACTGAAGCTTTCTTT.

This clonotype was seen at least ten times. This chain uses TRBV7-2 with TRBJ1-2; no reliable D call. This CDR3 is built from 15 residues. V lost 0 bases and J lost 2, with 10 bases in between. The germline CDR1 and CDR2 sequences are SGHTA and FQGNSA. CDR3 amino acids: CASSLAPGPNYGYTF. The CDR3 DNA follows: TGTGCCAGCAGCTTAGCTCCAGGTCCGAACTATGGCTACACCTTC. Complete variable domain (other parts from reference TRBV7-2 and TRBJ1-2): GAGVSQSPSNKVTEKGKDVELRCDPISGHTALYWYRQSLGQGLEFLIYFQGNSAPDKSGLPSDRFSAERTGGSVSTLTIQRTQQEDSAVYLCASSLAPGPNYGYTFGSGTRLTVV.

This clonotype has at least ten counts. This sequence joins TRBV5-5 and TRBJ1-4; D possibly corresponds to TRBD1 (5 bases). The CDR3 contains 14 residues. Germline values: CDR1 SGHKS, CDR2 YYEKEE (reference sequence). V shed 4 bases and J shed 8 bases, with 15 bases lying between them. In DNA form, the CDR3 reads TGTGCCAGCAGCACCCGAGGGACCGACGAAAAACTGTTTTTT. Its translation: CASSTRGTDEKLFF.

This clonotype was recorded many times. The genes are TRBV29-1 and TRBJ2-3, with D uncertain. Between the trimmed V and J ends, which lost 1 base and 2 bases, there was a span of 7 bases. Germline CDR1 and CDR2: SQVTM and ANQGSEA. The CDR3 contains 13 residues. The CDR3 DNA is TGCAGCGTTGAAGGGCTGAACACAGATACGCAGTATTTT. Translation: CSVEGLNTDTQYF.

The sample holds many counts of this clonotype. The chain employs TRBV10-3 and TRBJ2-2; possibly TRBD1 or TRBD2 for D (5 bases each). Trimming left V 2 bases short and J 3 bases short, with 13 bases between. The CDR3 consists of 16 residues. CDR1 and CDR2 from the germline V gene are ENHRY and SYGVKD. DNA for the CDR3: TGTGCCATCAGTGAGCGGGGCGGCGAGTACACCGGGGAGCTGTTTTTT. It encodes CAISERGGEYTGELFF.

This clonotype was seen many times. The rearrangement links TRBV27 to TRBJ2-7, with D possibly matching TRBD2 (5 bases). There are 15 residues in the CDR3. Germline CDR1 and CDR2: MNHEY and SMNVEV (reference sequence). The ends were cut back, 0 bases at V and 0 bases at J, with 9 bases in the middle. The CDR3 loop reads CASSLSFGDSYEQYF. The CDR3 DNA is TGTGCCAGCAGTTTATCGTTCGGGGACTCCTACGAGCAGTACTTC.

This clonotype was counted many times. The rearrangement links TRBV5-1 to TRBJ2-5, with D possibly TRBD2 on 6 matching bases. The CDR3 is made up of 14 amino acids. Between the trimmed V and J ends, which lost 1 base and 7 bases, there was a span of 14 bases. Germline V gene sequence: CDR1 SGHRS, CDR2 YFSETQ. This CDR3 reads CASSLYGGEGTQYF. In nucleotides, the CDR3 is TGCGCCAGCAGCTTGTACGGCGGGGAAGGGACCCAGTACTTC.